Described below is a single T cell receptor (beta chain) sequence and its context. Its antigen is unidentified. This record belongs to a study of OX40 agonist ivuxolimab in advanced cancers. The overall study: With a range of 23 to 79, age averaged about 59 years, and 75% to 90% were male. General observations from the study: Both blood CD4+ and CD8+ T cells showed clonal growth by week 6 at 0.1 to 3.0 mg/kg. Among patients with partial responses at 0.1-3.0 mg/kg, clonal expansion was among the lowest. CD8+ T cells averaged more expanded clones than CD4+.

V was pared by 3 bases and J by 4 bases, with 12 bases between. Germline lookup yields CDR1 SGHNT and CDR2 YENEEA. The CDR3 loop spans 14 amino acids. Sequencing was performed with immunoSEQ multiplex PCR; in TCRdb, only in-frame clones are kept and a portion is missing. Among approximately 80,000 clones listed, 75% to 95% were seen once. The source is an adult with an advanced solid tumor such as melanoma, head and neck, liver or kidney cancer. The input for sequencing was CD4+ or CD8+ T cells sorted from blood, taken in a trial of the OX40 agonist ivuxolimab. The chain combines TRBV11-3 with TRBJ1-1; TRBD1 might be the D (6 bases). The CDR3 protein is CASSFNQGITEAFF. In nucleotides, the CDR3 is TGTGCCAGCAGCTTCAATCAGGGGATCACTGAAGCTTTCTTT.